The sequence of this T cell receptor beta chain was determined in a study of blood T cell repertoires in COVID-19. Study context: Sites in the United States, Italy and Spain provided acute and convalescent COVID-19 samples. Nucleic acid was either cDNA or gDNA, and it came from T cells, B-cell-depleted T cells, or PBMCs.

Participants were aged 18 to 89 years from around 25 US areas. The CDR3 length is 14 residues. Germline values: CDR1 SGHRS, CDR2 YFSETQ. The V end was cut by 2 bases, the J end by 4 bases, with 10 bases between. In the original workflow: From reference gene primer amplification, estimates of nucleated cell counts were derived. The assay was immunoSEQ multiplex PCR, and TCRdb's table has in-frame clones only and misses some. V and J calls and clone size are those listed in that table; D and trimming were worked out from the DNA. Among hundreds of thousands of clones listed, 80% to 90% were seen once. The receptor's source is a woman between 40 and 55 years old with acute COVID-19. The genes are TRBV5-1 and TRBJ1-5; no reliable D call. The sample consisted of PBMCs or T cells enriched from blood (not recorded which). CDR3 sequence (DNA): TGCGCCAGCAGCTTAGGCGCGAGGAATCAGCCCCAGCATTTT. Protein product: CASSLGARNQPQHF.